This T cell receptor beta chain was observed in a study of blood T cell repertoires in COVID-19 (TCRdb year 2020). Turning to the overall study: Samples covering the acute and convalescent phases of COVID-19 were provided by collaborators in the United States, Italy and Spain. The repertoires were made available in a free public database intended to serve as a resource for research on the immune response to SARS-CoV-2. Nearly every sample came with metadata listing a de-identified subject ID, COVID-19 status, age in years and sex. The material from the prospective study consisted of cDNA or gDNA derived from T cells, B-cell-depleted T cells, or PBMCs. Subjects who had been exposed to COVID-19, were actively infected with it, or had recovered from it provided the deeply sampled blood TCRbeta repertoires that made up the dataset. Where available, HLA class I and class II types were obtained from metadata supplied by the sample provider rather than from assay-based typing. The samples were drawn from the first 160 participants of the ongoing ImmuneRACE study and from about 1,200 subjects provided by 6 global collaborators.

Notes on this clone: Its antigen is not yet known. No base-level quality is on record; no much larger clone is a single base apart.

TCRbeta CDR3 regions were amplified from genomic DNA using the immunoSEQ Assay, a bias-controlled multiplex PCR. As for the original processing: The number of nucleated cells in each sample was estimated by amplification of reference gene primers within the assay. To quantify the absolute abundance of each unique TCRbeta CDR3 rearrangement, sequence reads were collapsed and filtered. For each sample, productive Simpson clonality was calculated by taking the square root of Simpson's diversity index across productive rearrangements. TCRdb limited this immuneACCESS table to in-frame rearrangements with V and J called. A share of clones is missing; checked studies link under half to unresolved V genes, and the rest is unexplained. V and J calls and clone size are those listed in that table; D and trimming were worked out from the DNA. The sample table shows under 250,000 clones, and roughly 80% are seen once. Clones ranked in the top ten supply approximately 5% of the sample.

On the study overall, not on this receptor specifically: Clinical and demographic metadata were provided uncurated, with the amount varying by source and participant.

V loses 4 bases, J loses 4 bases, and the germline ends lie 17 bases apart. As encoded in the germline V gene (reference sequence), CDR1 is SGHNT while CDR2 is YYREEE. The CDR3 covers 15 residues, taking in both the cysteine and the phenylalanine. Only CDR3 DNA remains: 45 bases, in frame from the first base. A second Seattle source provided samples from volunteer blood donors who had recovered from COVID-19. The collaborating institutions used their own protocols to collect whole blood in K2EDTA tubes. For TCRbeta analysis, collaborators shipped samples as frozen whole blood, isolated PBMCs, or DNA extracted from either of those sample types.

The receptor comes from a woman in her sixties or seventies who had recovered from COVID-19. The sequenced sample was peripheral blood. The V and J genes are TRBV5-4 and TRBJ1-1, and the D gene may be TRBD1, 5 bases matching. The CDR3 region reads CASSPNGGRVTEAFF. Here is the DNA: TGTGCCAGCAGCCCCAATGGGGGGAGAGTCACTGAAGCTTTCTTT. The full variable domain, completed from the reference TRBV5-4 and TRBJ1-1 proteins outside the CDR3, reads ETGVTQSPTHLIKTRGQQVTLRCSSQSGHNTVSWYQQALGQGPQFIFQYYREEENGRGNFPPRFSGLQFPNYSSELNVNALELDDSALYLCASSPNGGRVTEAFFGQGTRLTVV.